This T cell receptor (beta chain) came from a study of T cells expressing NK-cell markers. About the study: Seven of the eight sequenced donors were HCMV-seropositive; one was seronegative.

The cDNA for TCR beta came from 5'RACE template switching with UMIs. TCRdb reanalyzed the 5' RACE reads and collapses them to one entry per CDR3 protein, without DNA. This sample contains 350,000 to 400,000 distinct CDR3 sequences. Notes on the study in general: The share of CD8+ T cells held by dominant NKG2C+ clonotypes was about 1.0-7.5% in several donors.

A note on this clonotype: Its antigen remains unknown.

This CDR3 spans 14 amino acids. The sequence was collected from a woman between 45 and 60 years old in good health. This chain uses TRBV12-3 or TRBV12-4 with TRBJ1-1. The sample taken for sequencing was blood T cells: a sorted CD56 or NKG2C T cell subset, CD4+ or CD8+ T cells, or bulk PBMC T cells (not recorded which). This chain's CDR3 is CASSFTSMNTEAFF.